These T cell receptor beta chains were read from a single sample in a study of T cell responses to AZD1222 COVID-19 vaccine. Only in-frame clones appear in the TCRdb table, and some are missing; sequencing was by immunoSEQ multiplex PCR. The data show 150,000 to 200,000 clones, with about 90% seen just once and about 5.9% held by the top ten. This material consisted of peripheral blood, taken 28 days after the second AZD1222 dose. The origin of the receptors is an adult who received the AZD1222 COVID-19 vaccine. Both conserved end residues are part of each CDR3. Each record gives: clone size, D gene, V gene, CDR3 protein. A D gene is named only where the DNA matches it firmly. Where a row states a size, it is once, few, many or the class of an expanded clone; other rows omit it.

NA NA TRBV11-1 CASSSVGNNSPLHF
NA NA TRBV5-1 CASSLVGQGTDTQYF
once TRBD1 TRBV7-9 CASSDTGETEAFF
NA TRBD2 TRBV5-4 CASSTTSGARGEQYF
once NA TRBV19 CASSPKGLWNSPLHF
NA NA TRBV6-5 CASRRQASYEQYF
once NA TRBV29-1 CSVEVLGTQAFF
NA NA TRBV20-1 CSALLGWEQYF
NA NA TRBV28 CASKGADHTYEQYF
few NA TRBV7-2 CASSLVRGISYEQYF
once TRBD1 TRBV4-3 CASSQGRTGGNEQFF
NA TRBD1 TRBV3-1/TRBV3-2 CASNTGVEGEQYF
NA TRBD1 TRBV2 CASSPRTGVNTEAFF
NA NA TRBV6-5 CASSYSGTKNEQFF
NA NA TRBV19 CASSFIGGNEQFF
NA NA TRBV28 CASSWSSYNEQFF
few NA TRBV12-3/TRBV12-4 CASSWTLNEKLFF
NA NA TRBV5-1 CASTRQGTDTQYF
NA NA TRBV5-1 CASSLGGAVVGETQYF
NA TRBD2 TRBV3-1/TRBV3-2 CASSQRSSGKGNEQFF
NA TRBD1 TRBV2 CASRSSGTGNSPLHF
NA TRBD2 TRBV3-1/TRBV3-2 CASSPRKRGGFETQYF
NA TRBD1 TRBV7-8 CASSSYGTGEGGGNTEAFF
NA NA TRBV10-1 CASSESYGTNEKLFF
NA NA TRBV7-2 CASSLVLAGQSAFF
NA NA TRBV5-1 CASRLGAQSDYTF
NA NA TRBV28 CASSLPGLPNTGELFF
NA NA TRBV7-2 CASSLGQAGSNTEAFF
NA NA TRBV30 CAWSPSRYLHF
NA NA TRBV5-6 CASSPVLQDISYEQYF
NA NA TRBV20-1 CSASVHTGELFF
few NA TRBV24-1 CATSDSTAWTDGYTF
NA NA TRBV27 CATRLVAAGELFF
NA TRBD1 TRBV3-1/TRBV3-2 CASSQETGGEKLFF
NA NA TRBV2 CASGRDTYEQYF
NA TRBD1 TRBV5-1 CASSLGGTDPSYEQYF
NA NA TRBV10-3 CAISESRGRTGELFF
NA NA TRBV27 CASSMQGSQVFF
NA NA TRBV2 CASSLDSGNQPQHF
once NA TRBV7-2 CASSSRDSTDTQYF
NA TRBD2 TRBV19 CASIGRTSGSDTQYF
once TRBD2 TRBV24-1 CATSDARHPGTSGGRNNEQFF